This T cell receptor beta chain originates from a study of T cells after yellow fever vaccination. Study context: SMART-Seq v4 Ultra Low Input served to prepare low-cell-number fractions.

The sample holds many counts of this clonotype. Its antigen remains unknown. Trimming shortened V by 0 bases and J by 8 bases, and 11 bases separated the two germline ends. This CDR3 is 14 amino acids long. The V gene's germline CDR1 is SGHRS and CDR2 YFSETQ. Study-wide results and caveats: Post-booster repertoires again held most primary-vaccination clones (roughly 96% CD4, approximately 90% CD8). The secondary T-cell response peaked on day 5, not day 15, but was weaker.

For TCR, cDNA came from 5'RACE template switching, which added a universal primer site and UMIs. TCRdb reprocessed the 5' RACE reads with MiXCR, giving one entry per CDR3 protein. The sample records approximately 300,000 distinct CDR3 sequences, around 6.8% being singletons. The source was PBMCs, collected around 45 days after the first yellow fever vaccination. The clonotype comes from a man between 18 and 29 years old who received the YFV17D yellow fever vaccine. The chain is built from TRBV5-1 and TRBJ1-4; D ambiguous. The CDR3 protein is CASSLEGPGEKLFF. In nucleotides, the CDR3 is TGCGCCAGCAGCTTGGAAGGGCCCGGGGAAAAACTGTTTTTT. Full variable domain (missing parts from reference TRBV5-1 and TRBJ1-4): KAGVTQTPRYLIKTRGQQVTLSCSPISGHRSVSWYQQTPGQGLQFLFEYFSETQRNKGNFPGRFSGRQFSNSRSEMNVSTLELGDSALYLCASSLEGPGEKLFFGSGTQLSVL.